One and the same sample provided the 8 T cell receptor beta chains below, sequenced in a study of Graves' ophthalmopathy and Graves' hyperthyroidism. For repertoire sequencing, the TCR beta CDR3 regions were amplified from RNA transcripts. The first round was an RT-PCR with HTBI primers, and the second round was a multiplex PCR. TCRdb used MiXCR to reprocess the multiplex PCR reads, holding one entry per CDR3 protein. The table records 150,000 to 200,000 distinct CDR3 sequences, 37% of them present only once. Sequencing was done on a sample of peripheral blood. These receptors all come from a middle-aged woman with Graves' ophthalmopathy.

This clonotype was detected many times. V gene TRBV12-3 or TRBV12-4 combines with J gene TRBJ1-2; 7 nucleotides align to TRBD1. This CDR3 has 13 amino acids. The V gene end was trimmed by 3 bases and the J gene end by 8 bases; junction bases not matched to a gene: 6. The CDR3 DNA is TGTGCCAGCAGTTTGGCGACAGGGAAAGGCTACACCTTC. This codes for CASSLATGKGYTF.

The V and J genes are TRBV6-2 or TRBV6-3 and TRBJ2-5; 13 nucleotides line up with TRBD2. V dropped 3 bases and J dropped 5; count of bases not matched to a gene: 12. The CDR3 has 18 residues. CDR1 and CDR2 (germline): MNHEY, SVGEGT. CDR3 sequence: CASSYPGLAGRGTETQYF. The CDR3 DNA sequence: TGTGCCAGCAGTTATCCGGGACTAGCGGGAAGAGGGACTGAGACCCAGTACTTC.

This chain uses TRBV28 with TRBJ1-6; D not certain. Trimming took 2 bases from V and 9 from J, leaving 14 bases between them. The CDR3 is 15 residues long. Germline CDR1 and CDR2: MDHEN and SYDVKM. The CDR3 DNA follows: TGTGCCAGCAGTTTAGTGGAGGGCATGGGTTCACCCCTCCACTTT. As protein: CASSLVEGMGSPLHF. Together with reference TRBV28 and TRBJ1-6, the CDR3 gives the full variable domain: DVKVTQSSRYLVKRTGEKVFLECVQDMDHENMFWYRQDPGLGLRLIYFSYDVKMKEKGDIPEGYSVSREKKERFSLILESASTNQTSMYLCASSLVEGMGSPLHFGNGTRLTVT.

This chain joins TRBV6-1 and TRBJ2-5, with D tentatively TRBD2 (6 bases). CDR1 is MNHNS, CDR2 SASEGT, per germline. V was clipped by 5 bases and J by 5 bases, with 21 bases between them. The CDR3 runs to 16 residues. The CDR3 here is CASSPPSTRGGETQYF. Here the CDR3 DNA reads TGTGCCAGCAGTCCTCCCTCGACTAGGGGTGGGGAGACCCAGTACTTC.

This clonotype was found many times. The chain links TRBV30 to TRBJ1-5; 8 nucleotides align to TRBD1. CDR1 and CDR2 from the germline V gene are GTSNPN and SVGIG (reference sequence). CDR3 length equals 14 residues. V was clipped by 3 bases and J by 6 bases; unmatched bases: 7. CDR3 protein: CAWSDTGGRQPQHF. In DNA, the CDR3 is TGTGCCTGGAGCGATACAGGGGGGCGTCAGCCCCAGCATTTT.

This clonotype was seen many times. The chain combines TRBV4-1 with TRBJ1-5, with D tentatively TRBD1 (5 bases). The CDR3 extends over 16 amino acids. CDR1 MGHRA and CDR2 YSYEKL come from the germline V gene. Trimming shortened V by 1 base and J by 2 bases, and 12 bases separated the two germline ends. CDR3 DNA sequence: TGCGCCAGCAGCCAAGTGGGGGGTCACGGCAATCAGCCCCAGCATTTT. It is translated as CASSQVGGHGNQPQHF.

This chain joins TRBV7-9 and TRBJ2-5; D may be TRBD2 (5 bases). The germline gives CDR1 SEHNR, CDR2 FQNEAQ (reference sequence). The CDR3 is 14 residues long. The V end was cut by 5 bases, the J end by 10 bases, with 20 bases between. The CDR3 bases are TGTGCCAGCAGCGCTTTGATTGTAGGAGGATTCCAGTACTTC. As protein: CASSALIVGGFQYF.

This clonotype occurred many times. This sequence joins TRBV20-1 and TRBJ1-5; no definite D call. Trimming left V 2 bases short and J 2 bases short, with 16 bases between. CDR1 and CDR2 from the germline V gene are DFQATT and SNEGSKA (reference sequence). The CDR3 extends over 16 amino acids. In DNA, the CDR3 is TGCAGTGCTAGACCCGTAGAAAGATCGGGCAATCAGCCCCAGCATTTT. This codes for CSARPVERSGNQPQHF.